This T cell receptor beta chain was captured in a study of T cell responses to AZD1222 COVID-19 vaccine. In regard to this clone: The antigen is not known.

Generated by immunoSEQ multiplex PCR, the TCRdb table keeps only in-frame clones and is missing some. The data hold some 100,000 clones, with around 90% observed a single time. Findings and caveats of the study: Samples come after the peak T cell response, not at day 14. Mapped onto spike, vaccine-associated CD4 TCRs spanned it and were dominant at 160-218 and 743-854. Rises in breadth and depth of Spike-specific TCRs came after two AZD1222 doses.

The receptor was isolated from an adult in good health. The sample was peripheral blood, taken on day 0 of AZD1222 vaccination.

CDR3 region: CASSSGGSSSYNSPLHF. The CDR3 DNA follows: TGTGCCAGCAGCTCGGGGGGGTCTAGCTCCTATAATTCACCCCTCCACTTT. This chain links TRBV7-2 with TRBJ1-6, with D possibly matching TRBD1 (5 bases). The CDR3 sequence is 17 residues long. The V gene's germline CDR1 is SGHTA and CDR2 FQGNSA. Deletions cut 4 bases from V and 0 bases from J, with 13 bases between.